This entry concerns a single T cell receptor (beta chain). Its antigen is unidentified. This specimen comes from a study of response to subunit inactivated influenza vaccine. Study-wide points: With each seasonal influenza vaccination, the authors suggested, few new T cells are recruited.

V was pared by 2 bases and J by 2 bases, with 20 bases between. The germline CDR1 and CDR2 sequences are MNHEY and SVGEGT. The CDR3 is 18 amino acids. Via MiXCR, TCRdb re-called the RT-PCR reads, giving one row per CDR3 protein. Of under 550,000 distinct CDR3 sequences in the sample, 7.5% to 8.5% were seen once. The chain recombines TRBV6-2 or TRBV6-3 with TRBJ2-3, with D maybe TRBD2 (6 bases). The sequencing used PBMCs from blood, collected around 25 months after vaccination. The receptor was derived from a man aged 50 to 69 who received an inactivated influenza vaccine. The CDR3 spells CASSYGAGSRGTTDTQYF. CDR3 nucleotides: TGTGCCAGCAGTTACGGTGCCGGGAGCCGGGGAACCACAGATACGCAGTATTTT.